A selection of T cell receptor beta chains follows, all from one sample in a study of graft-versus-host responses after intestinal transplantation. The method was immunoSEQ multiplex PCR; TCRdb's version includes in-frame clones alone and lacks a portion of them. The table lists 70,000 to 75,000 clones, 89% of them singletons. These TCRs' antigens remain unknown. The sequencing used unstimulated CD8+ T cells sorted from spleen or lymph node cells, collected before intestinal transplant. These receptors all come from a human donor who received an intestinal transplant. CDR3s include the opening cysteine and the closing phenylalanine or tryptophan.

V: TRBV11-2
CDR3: CASSLTWEGLETQYF

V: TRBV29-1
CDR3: CSVVDGGSTDTQYF

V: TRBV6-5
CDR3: CASSYKDTYEQYF

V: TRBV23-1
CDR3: CASSVSGGTFGGISLGQYF

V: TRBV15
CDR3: CATSPRRAGGISSYEQYF

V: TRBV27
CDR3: CASSRTGGYEKLFF

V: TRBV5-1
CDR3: CASSLVASSRETQYF

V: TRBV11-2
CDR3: CASSSTSTQETQYF

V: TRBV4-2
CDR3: CASSPTLAGSYNEQFF

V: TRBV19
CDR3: CASSPWGQGNQPQHF

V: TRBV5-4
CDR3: CASSRTGQGLVYGYTF

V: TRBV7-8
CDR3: CASSLNAGAPYEQYF

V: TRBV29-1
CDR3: CSGVRVPYNEQFF

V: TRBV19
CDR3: CASSGGFAYEQYF

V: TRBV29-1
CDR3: CSVGGDNYGYTF

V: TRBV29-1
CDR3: CSVEDGATSGRLFF

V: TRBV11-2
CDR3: CASSLPFETSGGPGEQYF

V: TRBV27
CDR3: CASSLIAGGFNEQFF

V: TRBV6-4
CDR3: CASSAAGETGELFF

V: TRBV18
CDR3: CASSPTWVPGGFEQFF

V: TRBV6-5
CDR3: CASSREPWGVREAFF

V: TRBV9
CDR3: CASSSQGDTIYF

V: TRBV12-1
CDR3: CASSHHRGGSGYTF

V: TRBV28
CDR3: CASSFFEPPPGQYTYNEQFF

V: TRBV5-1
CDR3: CASSLVGSGGLLSYEQYF

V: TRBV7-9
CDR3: CASSTPLGAGAYEQYF

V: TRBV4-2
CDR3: CASSQEKGQLNQPQHF

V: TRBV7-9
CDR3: CASSLAPAGLNEQYF

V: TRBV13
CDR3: CASSLVAGVYNEQFF

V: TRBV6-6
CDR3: CASVGAGDSYEQYF

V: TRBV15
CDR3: CATSRDYRDIGTEAFF

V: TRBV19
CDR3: CASSIGPGAEQYF

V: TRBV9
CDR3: CASSLGPTGENTGELFF

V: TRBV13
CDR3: CASSISFNEQFF

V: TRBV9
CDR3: CASSVNGGDYGYTF

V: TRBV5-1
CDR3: CASSLGRGREGGGYTF

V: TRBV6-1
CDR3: CASSEPGLATYEQYF

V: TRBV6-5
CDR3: CASSYGTGSDEQYF

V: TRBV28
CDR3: CASKWVGVSEVNEQFF

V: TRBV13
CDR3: CASSPGQGSNGYTF

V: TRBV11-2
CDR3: CASSLVTGYSYEQYF

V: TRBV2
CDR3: CASRATGYGQYF

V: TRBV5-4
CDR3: CASSILTSGVWNEQFF

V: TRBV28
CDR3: CASRVPTIRESANEKLFF

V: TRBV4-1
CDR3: CASSQDPGLAPGEQYF

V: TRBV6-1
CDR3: CASSEPGQGAPEAFF

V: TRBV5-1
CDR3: CATRQSGTSDAGELFF

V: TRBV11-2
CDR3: CASSLGQGQGGSYEQYF

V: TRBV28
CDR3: CASSLEGAGQPQHF